At least ten counts were recorded for the clone carrying this T cell receptor (beta chain). TCRdb re-derived calls from the RACE reads in MiXCR, one entry per CDR3 protein. The sample holds some 170,000 distinct CDR3 sequences, approximately 20% seen once. Documented time point: patch test 1, 2 weeks after DPC sensitization. Treatment denoted: therapeutic diphenylcyclopropenone sensitization with weekly scalp DPC. This record comes from a study of human T cells and chemical hapten exposure. This CDR3 spans 14 amino acids. V was clipped by 5 bases and J by 0 bases, with 5 bases between them. Looked up from germline, CDR1 is SGHAT and CDR2 is FQNNGV.

The receptor's source is a woman aged 50 to 60 with alopecia areata. Some clones in this sample may be carry-over from other donors' samples. The chain combines TRBV11-2 with TRBJ2-6; no clear D. The sample here was whole blood, taken in connection with sensitization to the hapten diphenylcyclopropenone (DPC). In DNA, the CDR3 is TGTGCCAGCAGCCCCCTCTCTGGGGCCAACGTCCTGACTTTC. This translates into CASSPLSGANVLTF.